This T cell receptor beta chain was captured in a study of blood T cell repertoires in COVID-19. Repertoires were generated with immunoSEQ multiplex PCR, while TCRdb's copy carries only in-frame clones and drops some. Of 190,000 or so clones listed, around 82% are singletons. Germline CDR1 reads LNHDA; CDR2 reads SQIVND (reference sequence). The V end was cut by 4 bases, the J end by 0 bases, with 8 bases between. The CDR3 sequence is 14 residues long. This TCR was recovered from a man aged 40-55 years who had recovered from COVID-19. The material sequenced was PBMCs or T cells enriched from blood (not recorded which). This chain joins TRBV19 and TRBJ2-3; the D gene is possibly TRBD2 (6 bases). The CDR3 sequence is CASSTSASTDTQYF. The CDR3 nucleotides read TGTGCCAGTAGTACTAGCGCGAGCACAGATACGCAGTATTTT.